The 17 T cell receptor beta chains listed next were all sequenced from one sample in a study of OX40 agonist ivuxolimab in advanced cancers. The assay was immunoSEQ multiplex PCR, and TCRdb's table has in-frame clones only and misses some. The sample includes 25,000 to 35,000 clones, about 83% of them seen just once. The specimen comprised CD4+ or CD8+ T cells sorted from blood, sampled in a trial of the OX40 agonist ivuxolimab. Receptors were obtained from an adult with an advanced solid tumor such as melanoma, head and neck, liver or kidney cancer.

The chain recombines TRBV7-2 with TRBJ2-1; 10 positions match TRBD2. This CDR3 has 15 residues. Germline V gives CDR1 SGHTA, CDR2 FQGNSA. The ends lost 3 bases at V and 7 bases at J; junction bases unmatched: 6. The CDR3 DNA reads as TGTGCCAGCAGCTTCCTAGCGGGAGCTTTGAATGAGCAGTTCTTC. Protein product: CASSFLAGALNEQFF.

The chain combines TRBV13 with TRBJ2-3; 7 bases agree with TRBD2. The V gene's germline CDR1 is PRHDT and CDR2 FYEKMQ (reference sequence). V was clipped by 7 bases and J by 10 bases; unmatched bases: 11. This CDR3 has 13 residues. The DNA of the CDR3 is TGTGCCAGCATGCCCCCTAGCGGCGGACCGCAGTATTTT. This codes for CASMPPSGGPQYF.

This chain connects TRBV13 to TRBJ2-2; weak D call: TRBD2 (5 bases). Per the germline V gene, CDR1 is PRHDT and CDR2 is FYEKMQ (reference sequence). The CDR3 runs 16 residues. V lost 0 bases and J lost 2, with 10 bases in between. In DNA, the CDR3 is TGTGCCAGCAGCTTAGGACTAGTGGGAAACACCGGGGAGCTGTTTTTT. It encodes CASSLGLVGNTGELFF.

The chain recombines TRBV11-3 with TRBJ2-7; perhaps TRBD2 as D (6 bases). The CDR3 length is 14 residues. Trimming removed 0 bases from V and 3 bases from J, with 9 bases in between. Per the germline V gene, CDR1 is SGHNT and CDR2 is YENEEA. The CDR3 reads CASSLEPGDYEQYF. CDR3 nucleotides: TGTGCCAGCAGCTTAGAACCGGGAGACTACGAGCAGTACTTC.

This chain links TRBV19 with TRBJ1-2; TRBD1 matches at 10 bases. The CDR3 extends over 14 amino acids. The V gene end was trimmed by 9 bases and the J gene end by 4 bases; junction bases not matched to a gene: 8. Germline CDR1 reads LNHDA; CDR2 reads SQIVND (reference sequence). CDR3 nucleotides: TGTGCCAGCAGTCCCGGGACAGGGGCCTATGGCTACACCTTC. Translation: CASSPGTGAYGYTF.

The V and J genes are TRBV11-2 and TRBJ2-1, with D unresolved. This CDR3 region has 15 residues. The V gene lost 1 base and the J gene lost 0 bases, with 7 bases spanning the gap. Germline V gene sequence: CDR1 SGHAT, CDR2 FQNNGV. CDR3 nucleotides: TGTGCCAGCAGCTTAGGCGCGAACTCCTACAATGAGCAGTTCTTC. This codes for CASSLGANSYNEQFF.

The J gene is TRBJ2-3, the V gene TRBV4-2; 11 bases align to TRBD2. The CDR3 runs 20 residues. Germline V gene lookup returns CDR1 LGHNA and CDR2 YNFKEQ. Losses at the gene ends were 1 base for V and 4 bases for J; bases not matched to a gene: 16. The CDR3 loop is CASSQAPLGSGRASADTQYF. For the CDR3, the DNA is TGTGCCAGCAGCCAAGCCCCTCTCGGTAGCGGGAGGGCCAGTGCAGATACGCAGTATTTT.

The chain joins TRBV21-1 to TRBJ1-4; TRBD1 was called by the table and not checked on the DNA. TRBV21-1 is designated a pseudogene. This CDR3 spans 15 amino acids. CDR3 residues: CASSFTTGGSEKLFF. CDR3 coding DNA: TGTGCCAGCAGCTTCACGACAGGGGGCAGTGAAAAACTGTTTTTT.

This clone came up a few times. The genes are TRBV5-1 and TRBJ1-4; TRBD1 agrees at 7 bases. CDR3 length: 17 residues. Germline values: CDR1 SGHRS, CDR2 YFSETQ. With V trimmed by 4 bases and J by 1 base, 10 bases remained unmatched. DNA of the CDR3: TGCGCCAGCAGCGGGGACAGCCCTGGGGTAACTAATGAAAAACTGTTTTTT. Translated: CASSGDSPGVTNEKLFF.

This chain uses TRBV11-2 with TRBJ2-7; 11 nucleotides match TRBD1. The germline gives CDR1 SGHAT, CDR2 FQNNGV. The V and J ends lost 5 bases and 3 bases, in that order; junction bases with no gene match: 6. This CDR3 is built from 15 residues. The CDR3 loop reads CASSGQGAFFYEQYF. The CDR3 nucleotides are TGTGCCAGCAGCGGACAGGGGGCCTTTTTCTACGAGCAGTACTTC.

The chain couples TRBV7-9 to TRBJ2-7; TRBD1 agrees at 8 bases. The ends lost 8 bases at V and 0 bases at J; junction bases unmatched: 9. This CDR3 spans 15 amino acids. The germline CDR1 and CDR2 sequences are SEHNR and FQNEAQ (reference sequence). CDR3 coding DNA: TGTGCCAGCTCATTCGGGACAGGTGCCTCCTACGAGCAGTACTTC. Its protein is CASSFGTGASYEQYF.

The genes are TRBV6-1 and TRBJ2-3; D is undetermined. With 3 bases removed from V and 3 bases from J, the gap between germline ends came to 7 bases. CDR1 is MNHNS and CDR2 is SASEGT in the germline V gene. The CDR3 contains 13 residues. CDR3 coding DNA: TGTGCCAGCAGTGATTGGGGAACAGATACGCAGTATTTT. This encodes CASSDWGTDTQYF.

The sample holds a few counts of this clone. The rearrangement links TRBV7-9 to TRBJ2-3; D uncertain. Germline CDR1 is SEHNR and CDR2 is FQNEAQ (reference sequence). The CDR3 has 16 amino acids. V shed 5 bases and J shed 0 bases, with 15 bases lying between them. The CDR3 bases are TGTGCCAGCAGCGCCTACCCATCAACTAGCACAGATACGCAGTATTTT. Translating gives CASSAYPSTSTDTQYF.

This sequence joins TRBV10-3 and TRBJ2-5, with a weak D call TRBD1 (6 bases). Germline values: CDR1 ENHRY, CDR2 SYGVKD. This CDR3 has 18 residues. The V and J ends lost 8 bases and 2 bases respectively, with 27 bases between them. The CDR3 loop reads CAISFRHEPGAGQETQYF. For the CDR3, the DNA is TGTGCCATCTCATTCCGTCACGAGCCAGGGGCGGGTCAAGAGACCCAGTACTTC.

V gene TRBV9 combines with J gene TRBJ1-4; a weak D match, TRBD1 (6 bases). Trimming left V 6 bases short and J 5 bases short, with 14 bases between. The CDR3 runs 14 residues. The germline V gene encodes CDR1 SGDLS and CDR2 YYNGEE. The CDR3, as DNA: TGTGCCAGCACCCCTGGGGGCAGGAATGAAAAACTGTTTTTT. It specifies CASTPGGRNEKLFF.

The V gene is TRBV5-1, the J gene TRBJ2-3; D unclear. Trimming took 1 base from V and 4 from J, leaving 4 bases between them. In germline, CDR1 is SGHRS, CDR2 YFSETQ. This CDR3 spans 12 amino acids. The DNA for the CDR3 is TGCGCCAGCAGCTTGTCTTCAGATACGCAGTATTTT. This codes for CASSLSSDTQYF.

This chain connects TRBV27 to TRBJ2-1, with D perhaps matching TRBD2 (6 bases). Germline V lookup: CDR1 MNHEY, CDR2 SMNVEV (reference sequence). This CDR3 region has 13 residues. V lost 2 bases and J lost 10, with 12 bases in between. The CDR3 spells CASSLEGREEQFF. CDR3 nucleotide sequence: TGTGCCAGCAGTTTAGAGGGACGGGAGGAGCAGTTCTTC.